This paragraph reports one T cell receptor beta chain. The antigen is not known. The data derive from a study of OX40 agonist ivuxolimab in advanced cancers. Study-wide context: Given to patients was ivuxolimab, an agonistic anti-OX40 (CD134) antibody.

Only in-frame clones appear in the TCRdb table, and some are missing; sequencing was by immunoSEQ multiplex PCR. The repertoire includes tens of thousands of clones, over 75% of them detected once, and about 0.33% sits in the top ten. The CDR3 sequence is 16 residues long. The germline CDR1 and CDR2 sequences are SNHLY and FYNNEI. Trimming removed 7 bases from V and 5 bases from J; junction bases left unmatched: 15. Patients were excluded for autoimmune disease history or systemic immunosuppression. Whole-study results and caveats: At 0.1 to 3.0 mg/kg, CD4+ and CD8+ blood T cells expanded clonally by week 6. Averaged across samples, CD8+ T cells carried more expanded clones than CD4+ did.

This TCR derives from an adult with an advanced solid tumor such as melanoma, head and neck, liver or kidney cancer. This material consisted of CD4+ or CD8+ T cells sorted from blood, taken in a trial of the OX40 agonist ivuxolimab. The rearrangement uses TRBV2 and TRBJ2-7; 9 bases align to TRBD1. The CDR3 here is CASKSVPGQGRNEQYF. CDR3 nucleotides: TGTGCCAGCAAATCAGTCCCGGGACAGGGTAGGAACGAGCAGTACTTC.